Listed below are T cell receptor beta chains from one sample, sequenced in a study of blood T cell repertoires in COVID-19. The data were produced by immunoSEQ multiplex PCR, yet TCRdb's version contains in-frame clones alone and is incomplete. The sample gives under 100,000 clones, around 83% of which show up once; 15% to 20% is in the top ten. Material: peripheral blood. Source of these receptors: a woman aged 55-69 years with acute or convalescent COVID-19. Both conserved end residues are part of each CDR3. A D gene is named only where the DNA matches it firmly. Where a row states a size, it is once, few, many or the class of an expanded clone; other rows omit it.

clone_size	d_call	j_call	v_call	cdr3_nt	cdr3_aa
-	-	TRBJ2-3	TRBV9	TGTGCCAGCAGCGTAGGAACCCCTAATACGCAGTATTTT	CASSVGTPNTQYF
-	TRBD1	TRBJ1-2	TRBV7-8	TGTGCCAGCAGCTTTCATCAGGGGGCCCCCATTGGCTACACCTTC	CASSFHQGAPIGYTF
-	TRBD2	TRBJ2-1	TRBV11-1	TGTGCCAGCAGCTTATGGGCGGGAGATTACAATGAGCAGTTCTTC	CASSLWAGDYNEQFF
once	TRBD2	TRBJ2-4	TRBV4-1	TGCGCCAGCAGCCTGCGAGCGGGGGAAGGGTCCAAAAACATTCAGTACTTC	CASSLRAGEGSKNIQYF
few	-	TRBJ2-2	TRBV5-1	TGCGCCAGCAGCTTGGCACTTATCGGGGAGCTGTTTTTT	CASSLALIGELFF
once	TRBD1	TRBJ1-1	TRBV12-3/TRBV12-4	TGTGCCAGCAGTTTGCAACCGGGACAGGGCCATCTTTTT	CASSLQPGQGHLF
-	-	TRBJ2-7	TRBV28	TGTGCCATCGGCCGCGGGGTCTCCTACGAGCAGTACTTC	CAIGRGVSYEQYF
-	TRBD2	TRBJ2-5	TRBV2	TGTGCCAGCAGTGTGCAGCGGGGGGGCGGTGAGACCCAGTACTTC	CASSVQRGGGETQYF
once	-	TRBJ1-1	TRBV11-3	TGTGCCAGCAGCTTGATGGGGGGAAACACTGAAGCTTTCTTT	CASSLMGGNTEAFF
-	-	TRBJ2-3	TRBV7-2	TGTGCCAGCAGCTTCGGACACGTACGGGATACGCAGTATTTT	CASSFGHVRDTQYF
-	-	TRBJ1-1	TRBV29-1	TGCAGCGTTGTAGGAGAGAACACTGAAGCTTTCTTT	CSVVGENTEAFF
-	TRBD2	TRBJ2-1	TRBV27	TGTGCCAGCAGTCCGCTGGGACTAGAGGTCTATGAGCAGTTCTTC	CASSPLGLEVYEQFF
-	TRBD1	TRBJ1-4	TRBV2	TGTGCCAGCAGCGCTGACAGGGGATCTAATGAAAAACTGTTTTTT	CASSADRGSNEKLFF
-	TRBD1	TRBJ1-4	TRBV5-4	TGTGCCAGCAGACGGGACAGGAGTAATGAAAAACTGTTTTTT	CASRRDRSNEKLFF
-	TRBD2	TRBJ2-1	TRBV6-2/TRBV6-3	TGTGCCAGCAGTTACTCACCCAGCGGGGGGAGATTTATCAATGAGCAGTTCTTC	CASSYSPSGGRFINEQFF
-	TRBD1	TRBJ1-3	TRBV7-6	TGTGCCAGCAGCCGAACAGGGGGCTCTGGAAACACCATATATTTT	CASSRTGGSGNTIYF
-	TRBD1	TRBJ1-1	TRBV2	TGTGCCAGCAGTGAAGGACAGGGGGGTTGGGGGAACACTGAAGCTTTCTTT	CASSEGQGGWGNTEAFF
few	TRBD1	TRBJ2-1	TRBV19	TGTGCCAGTAGGGATACAGGGGGCGTATTCAATGAGCAGTTCTTC	CASRDTGGVFNEQFF
-	-	TRBJ1-2	TRBV7-9	TGTGCCAGCAGCCCGCCGGGTAACCTCTATGGCTACACCTTC	CASSPPGNLYGYTF
-	TRBD1	TRBJ1-2	TRBV9	TGTGCCAGCAGCGTCCAGAGGGGACAGTTCCCCACTAACTATGGCTACACCTTC	CASSVQRGQFPTNYGYTF
-	TRBD1	TRBJ1-2	TRBV5-4	TGTGCCAGCAGCTGGAACAGGGGATATGGCTACACCTTC	CASSWNRGYGYTF
-	TRBD2	TRBJ2-1	TRBV5-1	TGCGCCAGCAGCTCCTTAGCGGGAGCTTACAATGAGCAGTTCTTC	CASSSLAGAYNEQFF